Included here is one T cell receptor (beta chain) sequence, with context. Its cognate antigen is unknown. The record originates from a study of shared clonotypes between healthy human individuals. Study context: Researchers assigned three CD4 naive, three CD4 memory, two CD8 naive and one CD8 memory plate to each donor.

TCRdb keeps only in-frame clones here, not all; method: immunoSEQ multiplex PCR. This sample has more than 2 million clones; almost 96% occur once, and the top ten carry around 0.13%. Germline lookup yields CDR1 SGDLS and CDR2 YYNGEE. The CDR3 runs to 16 residues. V shed 0 bases and J 5 bases; nucleotides not matched to a gene: 5. Study-wide results and caveats: Large sequencing depth failed to make sorted-subset sequencing complete, rarefaction showed. Non-shared clonotypes were found to have lower generation probabilities than the clonotypes that were shared by all four of the sorted-subset donors.

All the donors were Caucasian adults who lived in Nashville, Tennessee. The clonotype was recovered from a man aged 18 to 29 in good health. J is TRBJ1-6 and V is TRBV9; 7 nucleotides match TRBD1. Sequences were obtained from naive CD4+ T cells sorted from blood. Described subset: CD45RA+ positively selected. The CDR3 coding sequence is TGTGCCAGCAGCGTAGCATGGGACAGAAATAATTCACCCCTCCACTTT. This translates into CASSVAWDRNNSPLHF.